This T cell receptor beta chain was recovered during a study of shared clonotypes between healthy human individuals. Study results and limitations: Tissue TCR repertoires likely differ from these blood-only repertoires.

Only in-frame clones appear in the TCRdb table, and some are missing; sequencing was by immunoSEQ multiplex PCR. The sample shows millions of clones, approximately 95% of them seen only once. As regards this clone: Its antigen remains unknown. An end of the junction does not agree with germline; a read error may underlie this.

Germline assignment: CDR1 SSHAT and CDR2 FNYEAQ (reference sequence). This CDR3 has 16 amino acids. This receptor was taken from a man younger than 35 in good health. The chain recombines TRBV7-7 with TRBJ1-5, with TRBD1 identical over 9 bases. Specimen: naive CD4+ T cells sorted from blood. Subset given: CD45RA+ positively selected. CDR3 protein: CASSLLGQGSNQPQHF. The CDR3 bases are TGTGCTAGCAGCTTACTGGGACAGGGAAGCAATCAGCCCCAGCATTTT.